This T cell receptor (beta chain) appears in the sequencing data of a study of blood T cell repertoires in COVID-19. The wider study: Samples came from the United States, Italy and Spain, spanning acute and convalescent COVID-19.

Repertoires were generated with immunoSEQ multiplex PCR, while TCRdb's copy carries only in-frame clones and drops some. Of roughly 150,000 clones listed, around 87% were seen once; the top ten hold about 2.6%. The V segment lost 5 bases and the J segment 7 bases; nucleotides outside the gene matches: 12. This CDR3 spans 16 amino acids. Germline values: CDR1 LNHDA, CDR2 SQIVND (reference sequence). This clonotype was sampled from a woman of 80 years or more with COVID-19, enrolled during active disease. This sequence joins TRBV19 and TRBJ1-2, with 11 nucleotides matching TRBD1. The specimen sequenced was peripheral blood. CDR3 protein: CASSLWDRGTSRGYTF. CDR3 DNA: TGTGCCAGTAGTTTGTGGGACAGGGGGACTTCGCGTGGCTACACCTTC.